A single sample is the source of the 5 T cell receptor beta chains below, sequenced in a study of CD8 T cells in Susac syndrome. Random hexamers served to reverse transcribe roughly 0.45 to 1 ug RNA. TCRdb passed the immunoSEQ multiplex PCR reads through MiXCR, listing each CDR3 protein once. The sample records some 150,000 distinct CDR3 sequences, 85% to 95% being singletons. Material: CD8+ T cells from PBMCs. The origin of the receptors is a human donor with multiple sclerosis.

V and J are TRBV14 and TRBJ1-2; 9 bases are shared with TRBD1. The CDR3 has 15 amino acids. Germline CDR1 and CDR2: SGHDN and FVKESK. Trimming removed 2 bases from V and 8 bases from J; junction bases left unmatched: 9. In DNA, the CDR3 is TGTGCCAGCAGCCAACTGGACAGGGGCCCGGTGGGCTACACCTTC. Translated, it gives CASSQLDRGPVGYTF.

The CDR3 region is CAWSTRGWGSYEQYF. The CDR3 nucleotides are TGTGCCTGGAGTACCCGGGGATGGGGATCCTACGAGCAGTACTTC. V usage is TRBV30 and J usage is TRBJ2-7; D perhaps matches TRBD2 (5 bases). The CDR3 covers 15 residues. CDR1 and CDR2 (germline): GTSNPN, SVGIG (reference sequence). V gave up 2 bases and J gave up 1 base, with 15 bases separating them.

The gene calls are TRBV12-3 or TRBV12-4 and TRBJ2-3; no firm D call. This CDR3 has 15 amino acids. V was shortened by 5 bases and J by 4 bases, with 16 bases between the two germline ends. The DNA for the CDR3 is TGTGCCAGCAGTCTCAGACCCGAGTATCCAGATACGCAGTATTTT. It encodes CASSLRPEYPDTQYF.

This chain connects TRBV30 to TRBJ2-1, with unresolved D. Germline CDR1 and CDR2: GTSNPN and SVGIG (reference sequence). V was trimmed by 1 base and J by 9 bases, leaving 7 bases between them. CDR3 length: 11 amino acids. The CDR3 sequence: CAWSAGLEQFF. CDR3 DNA sequence: TGTGCCTGGAGTGCGGGCCTTGAGCAGTTCTTC. The entire variable domain, with the rest obtained from reference TRBV30 and TRBJ2-1, is as follows: SQTIHQWPATLVQPVGSPLSLECTVEGTSNPNLYWYRQAAGRGLQLLFYSVGIGQISSEVPQNLSASRPQDRQFILSSKKLLLSDSGFYLCAWSAGLEQFFGPGTRLTVL.

The genes are TRBV20-1 and TRBJ2-3; D is possibly TRBD1 or TRBD2 (5 bases each). V lost 5 bases to trimming and J lost 6 bases, with 6 bases between them. The CDR3 has 10 residues. Germline V gene sequence: CDR1 DFQATT, CDR2 SNEGSKA (reference sequence). Here the CDR3 reads CSAWGDTQYF. DNA for the CDR3: TGCAGTGCTTGGGGGGATACGCAGTATTTT.